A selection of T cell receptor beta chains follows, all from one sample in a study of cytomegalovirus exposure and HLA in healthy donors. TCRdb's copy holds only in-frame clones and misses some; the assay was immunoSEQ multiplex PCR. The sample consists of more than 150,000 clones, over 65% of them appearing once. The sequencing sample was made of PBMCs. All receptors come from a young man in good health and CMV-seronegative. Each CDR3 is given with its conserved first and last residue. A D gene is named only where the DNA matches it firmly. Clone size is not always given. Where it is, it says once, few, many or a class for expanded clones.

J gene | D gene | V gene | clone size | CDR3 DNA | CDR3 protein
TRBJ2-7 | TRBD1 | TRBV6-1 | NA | TGTGCCAGCAGTGCCTGGGGACAGAGATACGAGCAGTACTTC | CASSAWGQRYEQYF
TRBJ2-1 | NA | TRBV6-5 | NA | TGTGCCAGCCCTCACCCGGGCAGGGGACACAATGAGCAGTTCTTC | CASPHPGRGHNEQFF
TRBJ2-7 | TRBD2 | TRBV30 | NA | TGTGCCTGGAGTTCAACCATTAGCGGGAGGGTTCCTTACGAGCAGTACTTC | CAWSSTISGRVPYEQYF
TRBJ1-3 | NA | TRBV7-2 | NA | TGTGCCAGCAGCCAAATACATAGCCCCTACTCTGGAAACACCATATATTTT | CASSQIHSPYSGNTIYF
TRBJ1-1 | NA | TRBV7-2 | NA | TGTGCCAGCAGCTCAATGCGGAACACTGAAGCTTTCTTT | CASSSMRNTEAFF
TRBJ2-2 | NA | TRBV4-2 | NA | TGTGCCAGCAGCCCATCAGGTAGTTCGAACACCGGGGAGCTGTTTTTT | CASSPSGSSNTGELFF
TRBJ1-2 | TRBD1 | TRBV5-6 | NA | TGTGCCAGCAGCTGGCAGGGACAGGGAACGGGAGGCTACACCTTC | CASSWQGQGTGGYTF
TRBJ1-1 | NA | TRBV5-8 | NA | TGTGCCAGCAGCTCTTTTTTGACGCAGGGGAACACTGAAGCTTTCTTT | CASSSFLTQGNTEAFF
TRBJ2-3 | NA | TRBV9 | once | TGTGCCAGCAGCGACTTCGAAAGTCCGGATACGCAGTATTTT | CASSDFESPDTQYF
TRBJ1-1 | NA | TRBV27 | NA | TGTGCCAGCGGGGGGGCCCCGAACACTGAAGCTTTCTTT | CASGGAPNTEAFF
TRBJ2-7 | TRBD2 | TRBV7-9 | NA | TGTGCCAGCACCAGACTAGCGGGAGGGCCCTACGAGCAGTACTTC | CASTRLAGGPYEQYF
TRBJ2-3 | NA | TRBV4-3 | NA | TGCGCCAGCAGCCCTCAGGGAGATACGCAGTATTTT | CASSPQGDTQYF
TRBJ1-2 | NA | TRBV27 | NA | TGTGCCAGCAGCGGAGACGGGAAATATGGCTACACCTTC | CASSGDGKYGYTF
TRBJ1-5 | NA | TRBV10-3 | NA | TGTGCCATCGGGCAGGGGATCAATCAGCCCCAGCATTTT | CAIGQGINQPQHF
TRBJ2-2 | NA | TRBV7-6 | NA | TGTGCCAGCAGCTTAACCCAGGGGGGATCCGGGGAGCTGTTTTTT | CASSLTQGGSGELFF
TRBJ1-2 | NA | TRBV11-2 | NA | TGTGCCAGCAGCATTGACAGGAGATACTATGGCTACACCTTC | CASSIDRRYYGYTF
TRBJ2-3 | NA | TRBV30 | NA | TGTGCCTGGGAGAGAGGGCCCCAGGCAGATACGCAGTATTTT | CAWERGPQADTQYF
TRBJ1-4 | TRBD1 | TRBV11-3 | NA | TGTGCCAGCAGCCCTCGGCGACAGGGATCTAAACTGTTTTTT | CASSPRRQGSKLFF
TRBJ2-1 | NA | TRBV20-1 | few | TGCAGTGCTAGCCTAAAGAATGAGCAGTTCTTC | CSASLKNEQFF
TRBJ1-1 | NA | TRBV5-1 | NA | TGCGCCAGCAGCTTGGGCAGGGCAAACGTGGGGAACACTGAAGCTTTCTTT | CASSLGRANVGNTEAFF
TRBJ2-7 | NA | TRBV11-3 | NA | TGTGCCAGCAGCCCCCAGGGGCTTGGCGAGCAGTACTTC | CASSPQGLGEQYF
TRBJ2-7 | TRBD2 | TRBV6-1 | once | TGTGCCAGCAGTGCGGGGGCTAGCGGGAATTTTCCCTCCGAGCAGTACTTC | CASSAGASGNFPSEQYF
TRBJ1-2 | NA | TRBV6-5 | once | TGTGCCAGCAGTTTGCGTTGGGGCCCAGGCTATGGCTACACCTTC | CASSLRWGPGYGYTF
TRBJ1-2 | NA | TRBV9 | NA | TGTGCCAGCAGCGCGATCACCCCTAAGACAGGACTGGGCGGCTACACCTTC | CASSAITPKTGLGGYTF
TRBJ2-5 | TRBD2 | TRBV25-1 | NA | TGTGCCAGCAGTGAACCTAGCGGGGGGGCTGAGACCCAGTACTTC | CASSEPSGGAETQYF
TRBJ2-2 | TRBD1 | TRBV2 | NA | TGTGCCAGCAGTGAAGCGGGACAGGCCGGGGAGCTGTTTTTT | CASSEAGQAGELFF
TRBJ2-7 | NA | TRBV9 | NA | TGTGCCAGCAGCCCCCTGGGCTCCTACTCCTACGAGCAGTACTTC | CASSPLGSYSYEQYF
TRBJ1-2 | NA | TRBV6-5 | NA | TGTGCCAGCAGTAGCCTTAATGCCTTCTATGGCTACACCTTC | CASSSLNAFYGYTF
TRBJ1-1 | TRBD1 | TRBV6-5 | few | TGTGCCAGCAGTTACCGACAGGGGAACACTGAAGCTTTCTTT | CASSYRQGNTEAFF
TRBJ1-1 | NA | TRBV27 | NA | TGTGCCAGCAGTTCACAAACGACAGGACCTCCTAACACAGCTTTCTTT | CASSSQTTGPPNTAFF
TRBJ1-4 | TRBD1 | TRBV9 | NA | TGTGCCAGCAGCGTAGGGACAGGGGGTCGTGAAAAACTGTTTTTT | CASSVGTGGREKLFF
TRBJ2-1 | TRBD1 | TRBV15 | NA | TGTGCCACCAGCGCCGCAGGGGGCTCCTACAATGAGCAGTTCTTC | CATSAAGGSYNEQFF
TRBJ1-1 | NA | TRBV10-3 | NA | TGTGCCATCAGTGAGCCAGGGATGAACACTGAAGCTTTCTTT | CAISEPGMNTEAFF
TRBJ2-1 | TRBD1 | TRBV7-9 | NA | TGTGCCAGCAGCAAATACAGGGGGCAGGACTACAATGAGCAGTTCTTC | CASSKYRGQDYNEQFF
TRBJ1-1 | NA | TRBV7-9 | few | TGTGCCAGCAGCTTAGTGTCGGTGAACACTGAAGCTTTCTTT | CASSLVSVNTEAFF
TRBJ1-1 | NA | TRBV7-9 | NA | TGTGCCAGCAAGGCAGGTGAAGCTTTCTTT | CASKAGEAFF
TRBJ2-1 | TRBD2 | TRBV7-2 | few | TGTGCCAGCAGGGTAGCGGGAGAGGGGCAGTTCTTC | CASRVAGEGQFF
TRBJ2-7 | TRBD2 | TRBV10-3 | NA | TGTGCCATCAGAGACGAGCGGGACTACGAGCAGTACTTC | CAIRDERDYEQYF
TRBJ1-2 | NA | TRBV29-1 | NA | TGCAGCGTTGTTGGCAGGGCGGTCTATGGCTACACCTTC | CSVVGRAVYGYTF
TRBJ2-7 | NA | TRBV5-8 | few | TGTGCCAGCAGCTTCTGGGCAGCCAGCTCCTACGAGCAGTACTTC | CASSFWAASSYEQYF
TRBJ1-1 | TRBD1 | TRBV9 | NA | TGTGCCAGCAGCGTCCTTGGGACAGGGAGCGCTGAAGCTTTCTTT | CASSVLGTGSAEAFF
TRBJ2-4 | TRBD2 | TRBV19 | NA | TGTGCCAGTAGTGCACGACCGGGACTAGCGGGAGAATTAGCCAAAAACATTCAGTACTTC | CASSARPGLAGELAKNIQYF
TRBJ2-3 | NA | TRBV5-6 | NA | TGTGCCAGCAGCTTGGCTCCCCGCACAGATACGCAGTATTTT | CASSLAPRTDTQYF
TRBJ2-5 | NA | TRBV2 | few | TGTGCCAGCAGTGAAGGAGCTACCACAGGGCTGGAGACCCAGTACTTC | CASSEGATTGLETQYF
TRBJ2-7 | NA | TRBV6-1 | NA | TGTGCCAGCAGTGACGGTTTCCGGGGCGAGCAGTACTTC | CASSDGFRGEQYF